This section outlines one T cell receptor beta chain sequence together with its context. Its target is unknown. The data were obtained in a study of T cells in Graves' hyperthyroidism and ophthalmopathy. About the research overall: Blood was drawn when the patient was first diagnosed and still untreated. The study's findings and limits: Ophthalmopathy could be told apart from stable hyperthyroidism with a 13 V-J model. Clonotypes that were expanded in thyroid above 0.001 mostly appeared in blood too.

V was trimmed by 5 bases and J by 6 bases, leaving 14 bases between them. Germline loops: CDR1 KGHSH, CDR2 LQKENI. The CDR3 has 14 amino acids. RNA transcripts were the template for amplifying TCR beta CDR3 regions. TCR CDR3 regions were first amplified by RT-PCR with HTBI primers. MiXCR, run by TCRdb on the multiplex PCR reads, gives a single entry per CDR3 protein. The repertoire consists of almost 600,000 distinct CDR3 sequences, with about 14% occurring once and the leading ten covering around 5.4%. The receptor was isolated from a woman aged 25 to 45 with Graves' hyperthyroidism that later progressed to Graves' ophthalmopathy. The sample consisted of blood. This chain links TRBV18 with TRBJ2-1, with D possibly being TRBD1 (7 bases). In nucleotides, the CDR3 is TGTGCCAGCTCAATCAGGGGGGAATCCAATGAGCAGTTCTTC. Translating gives CASSIRGESNEQFF.